Presented here are 14 T cell receptor beta chains from one specimen sequenced in a study of early T cells in non-severe SARS-CoV-2 infection. A single record per CDR3 protein comes from TCRdb applying MiXCR to the 5' RACE reads. The sample lists 100,000 to 150,000 distinct CDR3 sequences; 15% were seen once. Sequenced sample: whole blood. The receptor set was obtained from an adult who was a healthcare worker with PCR-confirmed SARS-CoV-2 infection or an uninfected control (not recorded which).

This clonotype was detected only a few times. CDR3 in amino acids: CASSSYTWNTEAFF. The CDR3 nucleotides are TGTGCCAGCAGCTCGTATACATGGAACACTGAAGCTTTCTTT. This sequence joins TRBV5-5 and TRBJ1-1; D unresolved. Germline CDR1 is SGHKS and CDR2 is YYEKEE (reference sequence). V lost 3 bases, J lost 1 base, and 10 bases lay in between. The CDR3 consists of 14 residues.

This clonotype was seen more than once but under ten times. The chain combines TRBV12-3 or TRBV12-4 with TRBJ1-2, with a tentative D call TRBD1 (5 bases). The V end was cut by 4 bases, the J end by 8 bases, with 17 bases between. This CDR3 is built from 14 residues. The CDR3 nucleotides are TGTGCCAGCAGTTCCGCCGGGACCGCGGGAGGCTACACCTTC. It translates to CASSSAGTAGGYTF.

This clonotype showed up many times. The V and J genes are TRBV2 and TRBJ2-5; 10 bases are a match to TRBD1. The CDR3 has 15 residues. Germline lookup yields CDR1 SNHLY and CDR2 FYNNEI. Losses at the gene ends were 5 bases for V and 5 bases for J; bases not matched to a gene: 8. In nucleotides, the CDR3 is TGTGCCAGCAGTAAAATCCGGGACAGGGGCGAGACCCAGTACTTC. It translates to CASSKIRDRGETQYF.

V is TRBV19 and J is TRBJ2-2; D gene uncertain. This CDR3 is built from 15 residues. Germline loops: CDR1 LNHDA, CDR2 SQIVND (reference sequence). Between the trimmed V and J ends, which lost 5 bases and 7 bases, there was a span of 17 bases. CDR3 amino acids: CASSVGAGLGGELFF. DNA for the CDR3: TGTGCCAGTAGTGTAGGAGCTGGGCTGGGCGGGGAGCTGTTTTTT. The full variable domain, rest sourced from reference TRBV19 and TRBJ2-2, is DGGITQSPKYLFRKEGQNVTLSCEQNLNHDAMYWYRQDPGQGLRLIYYSQIVNDFQKGDIAEGYSVSREKKESFPLTVTSAQKNPTAFYLCASSVGAGLGGELFFGEGSRLTVL.

The V call is TRBV7-9, the J call TRBJ1-1; no clear D gene. Germline assignment: CDR1 SEHNR and CDR2 FQNEAQ (reference sequence). V lost 4 bases to trimming and J lost 6 bases, with 9 bases between them. The CDR3 is 12 residues long. The CDR3 region is CASSSPRPEAFF. CDR3 nucleotide sequence: TGTGCCAGCAGCTCCCCCAGGCCTGAAGCTTTCTTT.

This clonotype was seen only a few times. V is TRBV10-3 and J is TRBJ1-2; no firm D call. Germline CDR1 reads ENHRY; CDR2 reads SYGVKD. V lost 3 bases, J lost 4 bases, and 6 bases lay in between. The CDR3 totals 12 residues. CDR3 in amino acids: CAISDNGYGYTF. The CDR3 nucleotides are TGTGCCATCAGTGATAATGGCTATGGCTACACCTTC.

This clonotype was detected ten times or more. The chain links TRBV18 to TRBJ2-1, with 11 bases lining up with TRBD2. J gave up 9 bases and V 2 bases, and 0 bases lay outside the gene matches. The germline gives CDR1 KGHSH, CDR2 LQKENI. The CDR3 runs to 13 residues. The CDR3 DNA reads as TGTGCCAGCTCACCAGGACTAGCGGGTGAGCAGTTCTTC. It encodes CASSPGLAGEQFF.

In its sample, this clonotype was seen a few times. CDR3 residues: CASSYSLDEQYF. The CDR3 DNA sequence: TGTGCCAGCAGCTATTCACTTGACGAGCAGTACTTC. The chain employs TRBV7-9 and TRBJ2-7, with D unclear. Trimming took off 4 bases at V and 5 bases at J, with 9 bases between the two ends. The germline V gene has CDR1 SEHNR and CDR2 FQNEAQ (reference sequence). This CDR3 is 12 amino acids long.

This clonotype has a count of ten or more. V gene TRBV27 combines with J gene TRBJ2-4; TRBD2 aligns across 10 bases. The CDR3 sequence is 18 residues long. From germline, CDR1 is MNHEY and CDR2 SMNVEV (reference sequence). The V gene end was trimmed by 5 bases and the J gene end by 0 bases; junction bases not matched to a gene: 10. The CDR3 region is CASSEYSSGGLAKNIQYF. The CDR3 nucleotides are TGTGCCAGCAGTGAATACTCTAGCGGGGGCTTAGCCAAAAACATTCAGTACTTC.

This clonotype turned up a few times. This chain joins TRBV30 and TRBJ1-2; D is possibly TRBD1 (6 bases). The V gene lost 8 bases and the J gene lost 7 bases, with 14 bases spanning the gap. The CDR3 contains 11 residues. In germline, CDR1 is GTSNPN, CDR2 SVGIG (reference sequence). The CDR3 region has the DNA TGTGCCCACTTCAGGGGAGGTGGCTACACCTTC. Translating it yields CAHFRGGGYTF. The whole variable domain, remainder taken from reference TRBV30 and TRBJ1-2, is SQTIHQWPATLVQPVGSPLSLECTVEGTSNPNLYWYRQAAGRGLQLLFYSVGIGQISSEVPQNLSASRPQDRQFILSSKKLLLSDSGFYLCAHFRGGGYTFGSGTRLTVV.

This clonotype came up once. The CDR3 protein is CASTLSPTDTQYF. CDR3 DNA sequence: TGTGCCAGCACCCTATCTCCCACAGATACGCAGTATTTT. V is TRBV11-2 and J is TRBJ2-3; D is unclear. There are 13 residues in the CDR3. The V and J ends lost 7 bases and 2 bases respectively, with 10 bases between them. The V gene's germline CDR1 is SGHAT and CDR2 FQNNGV.

Many counts were recorded for this clonotype. The V gene is TRBV29-1, the J gene TRBJ1-1; 7 bases line up with TRBD1. The trim removed 2 bases at V and 5 bases at J, leaving 8 bases unmatched. Germline-derived CDR1 and CDR2 are SQVTM and ANQGSEA. The CDR3 length is 14 residues. CDR3 loop: CSVERARGRTEAFF. CDR3 nucleotide sequence: TGCAGCGTTGAAAGGGCCAGGGGGAGGACTGAAGCTTTCTTT.

This clonotype was picked up a small number of times. The CDR3 region is CAWSVLPIRGANYGYTF. The CDR3, as DNA: TGTGCCTGGAGTGTACTCCCAATACGGGGGGCTAACTATGGCTACACCTTC. The rearrangement links TRBV30 to TRBJ1-2; TRBD1 is a possible D gene (5 bases). Germline lookup yields CDR1 GTSNPN and CDR2 SVGIG (reference sequence). The CDR3 extends over 17 amino acids. The V end lost 0 bases, the J end lost 0 bases, and 17 bases lay between the germline ends.

This clonotype was seen more than once but under ten times. V is TRBV20-1 and J is TRBJ2-3, with a weak D call TRBD1 (6 bases). Germline V gene lookup returns CDR1 DFQATT and CDR2 SNEGSKA (reference sequence). Trimming took 3 bases from V and 2 from J, leaving 12 bases between them. The CDR3 spans 14 residues. DNA of the CDR3: TGCAGTGCTAGCTGGGGGCGGATCACAGATACGCAGTATTTT. This sequence encodes CSASWGRITDTQYF.